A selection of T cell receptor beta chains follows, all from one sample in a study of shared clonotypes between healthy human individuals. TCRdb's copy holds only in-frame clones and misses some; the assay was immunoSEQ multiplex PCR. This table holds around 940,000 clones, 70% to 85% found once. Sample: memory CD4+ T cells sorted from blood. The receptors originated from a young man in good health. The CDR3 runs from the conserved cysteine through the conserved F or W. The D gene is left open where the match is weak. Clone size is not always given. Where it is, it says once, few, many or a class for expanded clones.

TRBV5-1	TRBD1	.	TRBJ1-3	TGCGCCAGCAGCTGGGACAGGGCCGCCTCTGGAAACACCATATATTTT	CASSWDRAASGNTIYF
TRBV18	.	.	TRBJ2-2	TGTGCCAGCTCACCAACCGGGGACGCGAACACCGGGGAGCTGTTTTTT	CASSPTGDANTGELFF
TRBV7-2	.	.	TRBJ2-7	TGTGCCAGCAGCTTATACGTCGGGGAGCAGTACTTC	CASSLYVGEQYF
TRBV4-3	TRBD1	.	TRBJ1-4	TGCGCCAGCAGCCAAGACTGGACAGGTGGTGAAAAACTGTTTTTT	CASSQDWTGGEKLFF
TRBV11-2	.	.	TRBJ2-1	TGTGCCAGCAGCTCCGCGGGGAGGGGGTACAATGAGCAGTTCTTC	CASSSAGRGYNEQFF
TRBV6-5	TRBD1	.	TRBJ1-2	TGTGCCAGCAGACGCCGGGACAGGGGGTATGGCTACACCTTC	CASRRRDRGYGYTF
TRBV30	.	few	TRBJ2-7	TGTGCCTGGAGTGTGCCCCCGACCTACGAGCAGTACTTC	CAWSVPPTYEQYF
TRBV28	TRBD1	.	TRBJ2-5	TGTGCCAGCAGTTTAGGGACAGGGGTCCAAGAGACCCAGTACTTC	CASSLGTGVQETQYF
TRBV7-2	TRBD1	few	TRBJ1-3	TGTGCCAGCAGCTTTTCCGGGACAGGGTCCTCTGGAAACACCATATATTTT	CASSFSGTGSSGNTIYF
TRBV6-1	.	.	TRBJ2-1	TGTGCCAGCAGTGAAGCGTGGGGCCTCAATGAGCAGTTCTTC	CASSEAWGLNEQFF
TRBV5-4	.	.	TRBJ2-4	TGTGCCAGCAGCTTGGGTGGTAAAAACATTCAGTACTTC	CASSLGGKNIQYF
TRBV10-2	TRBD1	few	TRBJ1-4	TGCGCCAGCAGTGTACAGGGGGTGGATGAAAAACTGTTTTTT	CASSVQGVDEKLFF
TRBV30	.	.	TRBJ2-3	TGTGCCTGGAGACTTGCGGGGATATCTAGCACAGATACGCAGTATTTT	CAWRLAGISSTDTQYF
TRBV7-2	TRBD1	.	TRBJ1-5	TGTGCCAGCAGCGGACAGGTTAGGCAGCCCCAGCATTTT	CASSGQVRQPQHF
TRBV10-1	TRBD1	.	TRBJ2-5	TGCGCCAGCAGCAGGGGGATTCAAGAGACCCAGTACTTC	CASSRGIQETQYF
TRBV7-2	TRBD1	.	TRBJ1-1	TGTGCCAGCAAGGGTGGACAGGTTCTATTGAACACTGAAGCTTTCTTT	CASKGGQVLLNTEAFF
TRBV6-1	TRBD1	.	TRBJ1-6	TGTGCCAGCAGTGACCGGGACAGCGGGAATTCACCCCTCCACTTT	CASSDRDSGNSPLHF
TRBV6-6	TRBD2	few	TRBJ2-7	TGTGCCAGCAGTCCGGGACTAGCGTTGCGCGAGCAGTACTTC	CASSPGLALREQYF
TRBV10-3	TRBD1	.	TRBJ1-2	TGTGCCAGCAGCCCTGGGACAGGGCGAGGTGGCTACACCTTC	CASSPGTGRGGYTF
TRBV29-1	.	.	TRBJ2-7	TGCAGCGGAGGGGGCGGGGAAGGGGCGCAGTACTTC	CSGGGGEGAQYF
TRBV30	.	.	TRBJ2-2	TGTGCCTGGAGTGGGGTGTTTGGCGGGGAGCTGTTTTTT	CAWSGVFGGELFF
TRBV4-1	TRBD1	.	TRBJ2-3	TGCGCCAGCAGCCAGCAGACAGGGCTTAGCACAGATACGCAGTATTTT	CASSQQTGLSTDTQYF
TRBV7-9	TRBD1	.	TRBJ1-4	TGTGCCAGCAGCTCTATTGGACAGGGTAATGAAAAACTGTTTTTT	CASSSIGQGNEKLFF
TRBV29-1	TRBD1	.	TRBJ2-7	TGCAGCGTGAGAATCCCAAACAGGGGGTTAAACTACGAGCAGTACTTC	CSVRIPNRGLNYEQYF
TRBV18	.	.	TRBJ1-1	TGTGCCAGCTCACAAGGAAGGAACACTGAAGCTTTCTTT	CASSQGRNTEAFF
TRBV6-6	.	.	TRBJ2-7	TGTGCCAGCAGCAAGGGGGGCGAGCAGTACTTC	CASSKGGEQYF
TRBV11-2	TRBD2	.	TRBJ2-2	TGTGCCAGCAGCTTAGTAACGGGAGGGAACACCGGGGAGCTGTTTTTT	CASSLVTGGNTGELFF
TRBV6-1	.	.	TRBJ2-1	TGTGCCAGCAATACCGAACATAGAGTCTACAATGAGCAGTTCTTC	CASNTEHRVYNEQFF
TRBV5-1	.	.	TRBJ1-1	TGCGCCAGCAGACGCGGAGCAAACACTGAAGCTTTCTTT	CASRRGANTEAFF
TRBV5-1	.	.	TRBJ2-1	TGCGCCAGCAGCTTGGCCGAGGGGAGGAATGAGCAGTTCTTC	CASSLAEGRNEQFF
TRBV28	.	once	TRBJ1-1	TGTGCCAGCAGTCGGTACATGAACACTGAAGCTTTCTTT	CASSRYMNTEAFF
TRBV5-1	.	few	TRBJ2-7	TGCGCCAGCAGCTTGGATTCCAGGTCCGTTAACGAGCAGTACTTC	CASSLDSRSVNEQYF
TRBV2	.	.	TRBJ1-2	TGTGCCAGCAGTGAAACCCCGCGAGGGGCTGGCGGCTACACCTTC	CASSETPRGAGGYTF
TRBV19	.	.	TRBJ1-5	TGTGCCAGTACAATTTCGGGACCGGCTCAGCCCCAGCATTTT	CASTISGPAQPQHF
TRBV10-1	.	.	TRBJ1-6	TGCGCCAGCACGGAGGGTAATTCACCCCTCCACTTT	CASTEGNSPLHF
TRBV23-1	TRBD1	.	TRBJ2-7	TGCGCGGCCGGGACAGGGTTAAGGGAGCAGTACTTC	CAAGTGLREQYF
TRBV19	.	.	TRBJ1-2	TGTGCCAGTAGTAACCGACATTTCAAAGACTATGGCTACACCTTC	CASSNRHFKDYGYTF
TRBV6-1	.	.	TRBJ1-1	TGTGCCAGCAGTGCGACGGGGAACACTGAAGCTTTCTTT	CASSATGNTEAFF
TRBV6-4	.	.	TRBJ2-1	TGTGCCAGCAGTGACGTGGCGGGGGCCCCTAGGGATGAGCAGTTCTTC	CASSDVAGAPRDEQFF
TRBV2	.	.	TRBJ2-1	TGTGCCAGCATCTCGGGACTCCTAGAGGGGGTAGGTGAGCAGTTCTTC	CASISGLLEGVGEQFF
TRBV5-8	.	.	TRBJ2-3	TGTGCCAGCAGCGACACAGGGAATGTATTGACGTCGGATACGCAGTATTTT	CASSDTGNVLTSDTQYF
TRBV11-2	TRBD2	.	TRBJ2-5	TGTGCCAGCAGCTTCCCTCCGCGGGGGGGTTGGGAGACCCAGTACTTC	CASSFPPRGGWETQYF
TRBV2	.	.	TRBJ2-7	TGTGCCAGCAGTGACTCGGGGCGTGGCGAGCAGTACTTC	CASSDSGRGEQYF
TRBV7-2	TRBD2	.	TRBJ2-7	TGTGCCAGCAGCCCGGGGACTAGCGGAAAGTACGAGCAGTACTTC	CASSPGTSGKYEQYF
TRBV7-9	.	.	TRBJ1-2	TGTGCCAGCAGCTTAGCAGCGGGGGGCGCAAGGTATGGCTACACCTTC	CASSLAAGGARYGYTF
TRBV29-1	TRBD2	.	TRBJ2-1	TGCAGCGCGCCCGGGACTAGCGGGCGGCGTTCCTACAATGAGCAGTTCTTC	CSAPGTSGRRSYNEQFF
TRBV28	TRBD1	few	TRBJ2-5	TGTGCCAGCAGCCTCACTCGGACAGGGACCATACAAGAGACCCAGTACTTC	CASSLTRTGTIQETQYF
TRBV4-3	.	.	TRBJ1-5	TGCGCCAGCAGCCAAGAATCAGGGGACAATCAGCCCCAGCATTTT	CASSQESGDNQPQHF
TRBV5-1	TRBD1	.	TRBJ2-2	TGCGCCAGCAGCTTCGGGACAGGGGCAACCGGGGAGCTGTTTTTT	CASSFGTGATGELFF
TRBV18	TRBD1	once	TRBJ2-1	TGTGCCAGCTCAGCGGGACAGGGGTCCTACAATGAGCAGTTCTTC	CASSAGQGSYNEQFF
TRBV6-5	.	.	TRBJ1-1	TGTGCCAGCAGCTCCGTGGGCACTGAAGCTTTCTTT	CASSSVGTEAFF
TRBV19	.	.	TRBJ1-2	TGTGCCAGTTGGGTGAACTACTATGGCTACACCTTC	CASWVNYYGYTF
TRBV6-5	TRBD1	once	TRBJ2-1	TGTGCCAGCAGTCGCAGAGGGGGCGCGTGGAATGAGCAGTTCTTC	CASSRRGGAWNEQFF
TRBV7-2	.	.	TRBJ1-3	TGTGCCAGCAGCTTAGTAGGGGAAAACACCATATATTTT	CASSLVGENTIYF